Presented here are 7 T cell receptor beta chains from one specimen sequenced in a study of cytomegalovirus exposure and HLA in healthy donors. The PCR used 60 Vbeta and 13 Jbeta primers. The protocol was immunoSEQ multiplex PCR, while the TCRdb copy is restricted to in-frame clones and leaves out a portion. The sample has tens of thousands of clones, over 9% seen once. What was sequenced was PBMCs. These receptors all stem from a man in his sixties in good health and CMV-seropositive.

This chain links TRBV6-5 with TRBJ2-4; 8 nucleotides agree with TRBD2. Germline V gene data show CDR1 as MNHEY and CDR2 as SVGAGI. Unmatched junction bases numbered 6, after V lost 5 bases and J lost 3 bases. The CDR3 runs 15 residues. This CDR3 reads CASSRGLAGKNIQYF. CDR3 DNA sequence: TGTGCCAGCAGTCGAGGACTAGCAGGCAAAAACATTCAGTACTTC.

The chain carries TRBV21-1 and TRBJ2-7; TRBD2, as called in the table, went unchecked against the DNA. TRBV21-1 is shown as a pseudogene. The CDR3 consists of 15 residues. DNA for the CDR3: TGTGCCAGCAGCAAACAACTAGCGGGGGGTTACGAGCAGTACGTC. Encoded protein: CASSKQLAGGYEQYV.

This clone was counted a few times. The rearrangement links TRBV5-1 to TRBJ2-7, with 7 positions matching TRBD1. Germline lookup yields CDR1 SGHRS and CDR2 YFSETQ. Trimming removed 0 bases from V and 3 bases from J; junction bases left unmatched: 6. This CDR3 contains 15 residues. CDR3 coding DNA: TGCGCCAGCAGCTTGGATACAGGGGATCACTACGAGCAGTACTTC. Translation: CASSLDTGDHYEQYF.

The chain employs TRBV28 and TRBJ2-7; D remains unclear. The length of the CDR3 is 13 residues. Germline-derived CDR1 and CDR2 are MDHEN and SYDVKM. The ends were cut back, 6 bases at V and 2 bases at J, with 11 bases in the middle. This CDR3 is CASSRRNTYEQYF. CDR3 DNA sequence: TGTGCCAGCAGCAGGCGAAACACCTACGAGCAGTACTTC. Drawing the rest from reference TRBV28 and TRBJ2-7, the complete variable domain is DVKVTQSSRYLVKRTGEKVFLECVQDMDHENMFWYRQDPGLGLRLIYFSYDVKMKEKGDIPEGYSVSREKKERFSLILESASTNQTSMYLCASSRRNTYEQYFGPGTRLTVT.

This clone showed up just a few times. V gene TRBV28 combines with J gene TRBJ1-5; D may be TRBD1 (6 bases). V lost 4 bases, J lost 0 bases, and 16 bases lay in between. The CDR3 runs to 17 residues. Germline values: CDR1 MDHEN, CDR2 SYDVKM. This CDR3 is CASSSQGWTYSNQPQHF. The CDR3 DNA reads TGTGCCAGCAGTTCCCAGGGGTGGACTTATAGCAATCAGCCCCAGCATTTT.

V gene TRBV5-1 combines with J gene TRBJ2-1; possibly TRBD1 for D (6 bases). Trimming removed 0 bases at V and 3 bases at J, with 10 bases between. Germline V gene data show CDR1 as SGHRS and CDR2 as YFSETQ. The CDR3 consists of 15 residues. The CDR3 loop reads CASSLGRRGYNEQFF. The CDR3 bases are TGCGCCAGCAGCTTGGGGCGCAGGGGCTACAATGAGCAGTTCTTC.

The V and J genes are TRBV6-1 and TRBJ2-4, with 10 bases that match TRBD1. CDR1 and CDR2 (germline): MNHNS, SASEGT. The CDR3 runs to 14 residues. Trimming took 7 bases from V and 8 from J; bases not matched to a gene: 8. As DNA, the CDR3 is TGTGCCAGCAACAGCGGACAGGGGGGGGACATTCAGTACTTC. Residues: CASNSGQGGDIQYF.